The 23 T cell receptor beta chains presented below share a single source sample, sequenced in a study of cytomegalovirus exposure and HLA in healthy donors. Assay used: immunoSEQ multiplex PCR; TCRdb lists only in-frame clones, some missing. The sample lists roughly 120,000 clones; around 86% were seen once. Sequences were obtained from PBMCs. The receptor set was obtained from a man between 18 and 35 years old in good health and CMV-seronegative.

This chain joins TRBV6-5 and TRBJ2-3; D is undetermined. V was pared by 6 bases and J by 2 bases, with 9 bases between. The CDR3 has 13 amino acids. CDR1 and CDR2 from the germline V gene are MNHEY and SVGAGI. The CDR3 loop reads CASSRGNTDTQYF. The CDR3 DNA reads TGTGCCAGCAGCCGAGGTAACACAGATACGCAGTATTTT.

This clone was counted only a few times. The gene calls are TRBV5-6 and TRBJ2-1; D might be TRBD1 (6 bases). The CDR3 is made up of 13 amino acids. CDR1 is SGHDT, CDR2 YYEEEE, per germline. Trimming removed 4 bases at V and 8 bases at J, with 13 bases between. CDR3 sequence (DNA): TGTGCCAGCAGCCGGGACACATTCCATGAGCAGTTCTTC. Translation: CASSRDTFHEQFF.

The V gene is TRBV19, the J gene TRBJ1-5; D might be TRBD1 (5 bases). Germline-derived CDR1 and CDR2 are LNHDA and SQIVND (reference sequence). The V end was cut by 3 bases, the J end by 5 bases, with 8 bases between. CDR3 size: 13 residues. The CDR3 spells CASSMDTYQPQHF. In nucleotides, the CDR3 is TGTGCCAGTAGTATGGACACTTATCAGCCCCAGCATTTT.

The chain recombines TRBV5-6 with TRBJ2-5; D is uncertain. Germline V CDR1 and CDR2: SGHDT, YYEEEE. The length of the CDR3 is 14 residues. Trimming removed 4 bases at V and 1 base at J, with 11 bases between. For the CDR3, the DNA is TGTGCCAGCAGCCCAACCGAGTTCCAAGAGACCCAGTACTTC. Translating it yields CASSPTEFQETQYF.

The V gene is TRBV5-5, the J gene TRBJ2-7, with D hard to call. Germline assignment: CDR1 SGHKS and CDR2 YYEKEE (reference sequence). The CDR3 covers 12 residues. V was shortened by 2 bases and J by 3 bases, with 6 bases between the two germline ends. The CDR3 region is CASSFAGYEQYF. CDR3 coding DNA: TGTGCCAGCAGCTTCGCCGGCTACGAGCAGTACTTC.

The chain uses TRBV19 and TRBJ2-7, with D possibly being TRBD2 (7 bases). Trimming left V 4 bases short and J 2 bases short, with 15 bases between. Germline CDR1 and CDR2: LNHDA and SQIVND (reference sequence). This CDR3 contains 15 residues. The CDR3 nucleotides are TGTGCCAGTAGTACCGTGGAGGGGGGGACCTACGAGCAGTACTTC. This gives the protein CASSTVEGGTYEQYF.

The count of this clone is one. The chain links TRBV6-1 to TRBJ2-1, with TRBD2 matching over 9 bases. V dropped 7 bases and J dropped 9; count of bases not matched to a gene: 10. The length of the CDR3 is 14 residues. Germline loops: CDR1 MNHNS, CDR2 SASEGT. CDR3 region: CASTRREGRFEQFF. CDR3 DNA: TGTGCCAGCACAAGGCGGGAGGGCCGGTTTGAGCAGTTCTTC.

J is TRBJ2-2 and V is TRBV10-3; 8 bases line up with TRBD2. CDR3 length equals 18 residues. J was trimmed by 2 bases and V by 3 bases; bases with no gene match: 11. The germline CDR1 and CDR2 sequences are ENHRY and SYGVKD. The CDR3 loop is CAISEIVEREFNTGELFF. CDR3 bases: TGTGCCATCAGTGAAATAGTCGAGCGGGAGTTTAACACCGGGGAGCTGTTTTTT.

This sequence joins TRBV19 and TRBJ2-7, with 7 bases identical to TRBD1. V gave up 10 bases and J gave up 1 base; unmatched junction bases: 10. Germline V gene sequence: CDR1 LNHDA, CDR2 SQIVND (reference sequence). The CDR3 spans 14 residues. The CDR3 DNA is TGTGCCACCGAAGACCGGACAGGTTCCTACGAGCAGTACTTC. This encodes CATEDRTGSYEQYF.

V usage is TRBV4-2 and J usage is TRBJ2-3; TRBD2 is a possible D gene (6 bases). Trimming took 1 base from V and 0 from J, leaving 14 bases between them. The germline V gene encodes CDR1 LGHNA and CDR2 YNFKEQ. The CDR3 is made up of 17 amino acids. CDR3 DNA sequence: TGTGCCAGCAGCCAAGTAGGGGCGGGGTCTAGCACAGATACGCAGTATTTT. Its translation is CASSQVGAGSSTDTQYF.

This clone was counted only a few times. The chain couples TRBV30 to TRBJ1-1; TRBD1 matches 7 bases. Germline assignment: CDR1 GTSNPN and CDR2 SVGIG (reference sequence). The V and J ends lost 2 bases and 6 bases, in that order; junction bases with no gene match: 6. The CDR3 runs to 13 residues. CDR3 sequence: CAWSKGGEAEAFF. The CDR3 DNA is TGTGCCTGGAGTAAAGGGGGCGAGGCTGAAGCTTTCTTT.

This sequence joins TRBV30 and TRBJ2-4; a weak D match, TRBD2 (6 bases). Germline CDR1 reads GTSNPN; CDR2 reads SVGIG (reference sequence). Deletions cut 0 bases from V and 9 bases from J, with 12 bases between. The CDR3 runs to 13 residues. CDR3 protein: CAWSVVGSGIQYF. The DNA of the CDR3 is TGTGCCTGGAGTGTTGTGGGTAGCGGCATTCAGTACTTC.

This clone was recorded a few times. The chain carries TRBV9 and TRBJ2-7; 11 nucleotides line up with TRBD2. With 2 bases clipped from V and 7 bases from J, the junction kept 5 bases outside the gene matches. This CDR3 is 14 amino acids long. CDR1 is SGDLS, CDR2 YYNGEE, per germline. This chain's CDR3 is CASSVGLAAREQYF. The CDR3 DNA is TGTGCCAGCAGCGTGGGACTAGCGGCTCGAGAGCAGTACTTC.

This clone was detected once. J is TRBJ2-2 and V is TRBV5-4, with TRBD2 as a possible D gene (5 bases). The CDR3 consists of 13 residues. The V gene lost 1 base and the J gene lost 7 bases, with 8 bases spanning the gap. The V gene's germline CDR1 is SGHNT and CDR2 YYREEE (reference sequence). CDR3 sequence (DNA): TGTGCCAGCAGCTTGAGAGGGATCGGGGAGCTGTTTTTT. It specifies CASSLRGIGELFF. The full variable domain, with the rest looked up from reference TRBV5-4 and TRBJ2-2, is ETGVTQSPTHLIKTRGQQVTLRCSSQSGHNTVSWYQQALGQGPQFIFQYYREEENGRGNFPPRFSGLQFPNYSSELNVNALELDDSALYLCASSLRGIGELFFGEGSRLTVL.

This chain uses TRBV10-3 with TRBJ1-1; D perhaps matches TRBD1 (5 bases). The V end was cut by 0 bases, the J end by 0 bases, with 8 bases between. CDR3 length equals 15 residues. The germline V gene has CDR1 ENHRY and CDR2 SYGVKD. CDR3 nucleotides: TGTGCCATCAGTGAGTCGGGGCAGGTGAACACTGAAGCTTTCTTT. Protein sequence: CAISESGQVNTEAFF.

The rearrangement uses TRBV2 and TRBJ2-7, with D possibly TRBD1 on 5 matching bases. Trimming removed 6 bases at V and 1 base at J, with 13 bases between. Germline-derived CDR1 and CDR2 are SNHLY and FYNNEI. This CDR3 contains 14 residues. CDR3: CASRQVKGSYEQYF. The CDR3 DNA reads as TGTGCCAGCAGGCAAGTCAAGGGGTCCTACGAGCAGTACTTC.

This clone was seen many times. V usage is TRBV28 and J usage is TRBJ1-5; D gene uncertain. V was cut by 5 bases and J by 3 bases, with 11 bases left in between. Germline V gives CDR1 MDHEN, CDR2 SYDVKM. The CDR3 has 14 amino acids. CDR3 DNA sequence: TGTGCCAGCAGTGGCGGGGTTATCAATCAGCCCCAGCATTTT. Protein product: CASSGGVINQPQHF.

This sequence joins TRBV5-1 and TRBJ2-1, with D possibly being TRBD1 (5 bases). V lost 0 bases to trimming and J lost 4 bases, with 11 bases between them. Germline values: CDR1 SGHRS, CDR2 YFSETQ. The CDR3 totals 15 residues. The DNA for the CDR3 is TGCGCCAGCAGCTTGGGGGGCACTGAATACAATGAGCAGTTCTTC. Translating gives CASSLGGTEYNEQFF.

This sequence joins TRBV18 and TRBJ1-5; 7 positions agree with TRBD1. CDR1 is KGHSH, CDR2 LQKENI, per germline. The CDR3 is made up of 18 amino acids. V gave up 5 bases and J gave up 6 bases; unmatched junction bases: 19. This CDR3 reads CASSSLNRAGGSPQPQHF. CDR3 bases: TGTGCCAGCTCATCCCTCAATAGGGCAGGGGGTTCTCCTCAGCCCCAGCATTTT.

This clone was detected many times. The chain has TRBV19 and TRBJ1-3, with D tentatively TRBD1 (6 bases). The germline CDR1 and CDR2 sequences are LNHDA and SQIVND (reference sequence). V lost 9 bases and J lost 2, with 14 bases in between. The CDR3 covers 14 residues. The CDR3 sequence is CASRPGATGNTIYF. In DNA, the CDR3 is TGTGCCAGCCGACCAGGGGCGACTGGAAACACCATATATTTT.

The chain carries TRBV2 and TRBJ1-2; D might be TRBD1 (5 bases). This CDR3 is 13 amino acids long. Between the trimmed V and J ends, which lost 3 bases and 8 bases, there was a span of 13 bases. Germline V gives CDR1 SNHLY, CDR2 FYNNEI. The DNA for the CDR3 is TGTGCCAGCAGTGATACGGGGGTTGGAGGCTACACCTTC. Amino acid sequence: CASSDTGVGGYTF.

The rearrangement links TRBV11-2 to TRBJ2-7; possibly TRBD1 for D (6 bases). Germline V gene sequence: CDR1 SGHAT, CDR2 FQNNGV. Trimming took off 5 bases at V and 5 bases at J, with 22 bases between the two ends. This CDR3 is built from 16 residues. This CDR3 reads CASSPRTVSLFDEQYF. The CDR3 nucleotides read TGTGCCAGCAGCCCTAGGACAGTTTCCCTGTTCGACGAGCAGTACTTC.

DNA for the CDR3: TGTGCCAGCAGTGGCAGGGATCGTGGAAACACCATATATTTT. Its protein is CASSGRDRGNTIYF. The J gene is TRBJ1-3, the V gene TRBV2, with D possibly matching TRBD1 (5 bases). The CDR3 is 14 amino acids. Germline assignment: CDR1 SNHLY and CDR2 FYNNEI. The V end was cut by 4 bases, the J end by 3 bases, with 10 bases between.